What follows is one TCR beta chain and its context. Its antigen is currently not known. No base quality values were provided; no much bigger clone lies one nucleotide off. This sample stems from a study of chemoradiotherapy in HPV16-positive cancers (dated by TCRdb to between 2020 and 2023). General notes on the study: Functional T-cell assays on cells from two HPV16-positive patients defined candidate HPV-specific T-cell clones and common TCR motifs. The study asked whether T-cell immunity to the HPV oncoproteins E6 and E7 changes during chemoradiotherapy and whether this immunity affects survival. TCR repertoires from 86 patients with HPV-related cancers were then used to track the candidate HPV-specific TCRs and motifs.

Repertoires were sampled repeatedly over the course of chemoradiotherapy so that clonal expansion in the tumor microenvironment could be followed. CDR3 length: 14 amino acids, cysteine to phenylalanine. The only DNA kept is the CDR3, 42 bases in frame from the first base. CDR1 and CDR2 were assigned from the germline V gene as SGHNT and YENEEA. V and J are trimmed by 5 bases and 4 bases, and the gene matches miss 4 bases of the junction. Results and caveats for the whole study, not just this receptor: In HPV16-positive patients, expansion of HPV-responsive T cells during chemoradiotherapy was associated with improved recurrence-free survival. Expansion of candidate HPV-specific clones and E7-related TCR motifs was observed in the tumor microenvironment during treatment, whereas no such expansion was observed for non-HPV-specific T cells. The functional definition of HPV-specific T cells came from only a couple of HPV16-positive patients, and the survival association was reported for HPV16-positive patients.

The library was prepared using the immunoSEQ multiplex PCR assay. TCRdb took over this immuneACCESS table, retaining in-frame rearrangements with V and J assigned. Such tables are incomplete; in checked studies, under half of the missing clones stem from an unresolved V gene, and the remainder is unexplained. The sample records fewer than 15,000 clones, 60% to 80% of which are singletons. The ten top clones hold 8.3% of the sample. This material was obtained from a patient who underwent chemoradiotherapy. The TCR comes from a human donor with HPV-associated anogenital cancer. The chain is assembled from TRBV11-3 and TRBJ2-1, with 8 junctional bases fitting TRBD1. In nucleotides, the sequence is TGTGCCAGCAGCCTCCGACAGGGGTACAATGAGCAGTTCTTC. Its product reads: CASSLRQGYNEQFF.